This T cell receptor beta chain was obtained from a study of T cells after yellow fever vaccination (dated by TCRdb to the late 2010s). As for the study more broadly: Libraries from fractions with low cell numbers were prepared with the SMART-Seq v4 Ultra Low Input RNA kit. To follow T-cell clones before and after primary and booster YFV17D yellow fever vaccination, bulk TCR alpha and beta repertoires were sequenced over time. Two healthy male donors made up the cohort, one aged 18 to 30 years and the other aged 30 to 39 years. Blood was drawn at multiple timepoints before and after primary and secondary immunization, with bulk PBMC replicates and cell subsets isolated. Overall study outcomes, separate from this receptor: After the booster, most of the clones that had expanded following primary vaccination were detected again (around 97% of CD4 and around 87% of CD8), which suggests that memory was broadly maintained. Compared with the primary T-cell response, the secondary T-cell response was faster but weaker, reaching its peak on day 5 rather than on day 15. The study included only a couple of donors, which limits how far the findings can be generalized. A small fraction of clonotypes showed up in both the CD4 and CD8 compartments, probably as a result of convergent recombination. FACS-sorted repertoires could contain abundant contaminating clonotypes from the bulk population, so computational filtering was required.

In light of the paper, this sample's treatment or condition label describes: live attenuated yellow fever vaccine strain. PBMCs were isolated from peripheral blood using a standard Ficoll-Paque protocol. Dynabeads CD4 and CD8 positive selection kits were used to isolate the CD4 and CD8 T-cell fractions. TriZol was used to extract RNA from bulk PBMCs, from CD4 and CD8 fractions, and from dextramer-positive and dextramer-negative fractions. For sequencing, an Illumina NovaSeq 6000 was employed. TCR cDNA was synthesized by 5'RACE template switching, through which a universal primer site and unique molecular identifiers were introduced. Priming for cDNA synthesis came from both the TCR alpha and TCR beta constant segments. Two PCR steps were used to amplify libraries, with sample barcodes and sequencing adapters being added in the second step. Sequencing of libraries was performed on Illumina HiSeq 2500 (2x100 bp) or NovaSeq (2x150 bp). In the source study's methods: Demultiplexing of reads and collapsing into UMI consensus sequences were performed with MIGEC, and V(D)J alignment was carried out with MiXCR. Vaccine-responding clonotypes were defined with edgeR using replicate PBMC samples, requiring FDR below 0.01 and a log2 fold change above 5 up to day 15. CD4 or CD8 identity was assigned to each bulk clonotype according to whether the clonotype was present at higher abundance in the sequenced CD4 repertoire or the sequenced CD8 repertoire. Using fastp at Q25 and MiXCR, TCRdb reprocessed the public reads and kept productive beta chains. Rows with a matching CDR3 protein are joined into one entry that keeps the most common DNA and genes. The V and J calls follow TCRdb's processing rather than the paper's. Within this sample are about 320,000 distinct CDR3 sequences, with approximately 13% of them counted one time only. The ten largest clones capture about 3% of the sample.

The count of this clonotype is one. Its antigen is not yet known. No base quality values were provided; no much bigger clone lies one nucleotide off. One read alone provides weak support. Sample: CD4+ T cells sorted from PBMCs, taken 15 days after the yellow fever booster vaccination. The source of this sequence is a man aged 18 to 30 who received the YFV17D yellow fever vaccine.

In nucleotide form, the sequence is TGTGCCAGCAGTTACGAACCGGGACAGGTCTATGGCTACACCTTC. Protein translation: CASSYEPGQVYGYTF. The chain is encoded by TRBV6-6 joined to TRBJ1-2; TRBD1 aligns with 8 central bases. From the cysteine up to the phenylalanine, the CDR3 has a length of 15 residues. Only the CDR3 DNA stays, 45 bases, in frame from base 1. From a lookup of the germline V gene (reference sequence), CDR1 and CDR2 are MNHNY and SVGAGI. The V end gives up 2 bases and the J end 4 bases, leaving 6 bases in the junction not matched to a gene.